What follows are 22 T cell receptor beta chains derived from one specimen sequenced in a study of shared clonotypes between healthy human individuals. Naive CD8 cells were CD45RO-negative, positively selected for CCR7, excluding terminally differentiated effector memory CD45RA+ cells. Clones were read by immunoSEQ multiplex PCR, and TCRdb kept only the in-frame ones, dropping some. Found here are about 590,000 clones, over 95% of them singletons; the top ten hold over 0.09%. Input material: naive CD8+ T cells sorted from blood. The receptor set was obtained from a woman under 40 in good health.

This clone appeared a single time. The J gene is TRBJ2-1, the V gene TRBV9; D remains unclear. This CDR3 contains 12 residues. Per the germline V gene, CDR1 is SGDLS and CDR2 is YYNGEE. The V end lost 0 bases, the J end lost 9 bases, and 7 bases lay between the germline ends. CDR3 protein: CASSVAGFEQFF. The DNA of the CDR3 is TGTGCCAGCAGCGTAGCTGGGTTTGAGCAGTTCTTC.

V is TRBV6-5 and J is TRBJ2-7; no firm D call. Germline-derived CDR1 and CDR2 are MNHEY and SVGAGI. Trimming took off 5 bases at V and 3 bases at J, with 11 bases between the two ends. CDR3 length: 13 residues. The CDR3: CASSEAGDYEQYF. CDR3 bases: TGTGCCAGCAGTGAAGCAGGCGACTACGAGCAGTACTTC.

The CDR3 sequence: CASSTGPGTGYTEQYF. CDR3 bases: TGTGCCAGCAGCACAGGACCCGGGACAGGGTACACCGAGCAGTACTTC. The chain employs TRBV11-2 and TRBJ2-5; TRBD1 agrees at 9 bases. The J call may be wrong; the DNA end is better matched by TRBJ2-7. The CDR3 length is 16 residues. CDR1 SGHAT and CDR2 FQNNGV come from the germline V gene.

The gene calls are TRBV6-6 and TRBJ2-5, with TRBD2 as a possible D gene (5 bases). CDR1 is MNHNY and CDR2 is SVGAGI in the germline V gene (reference sequence). Trimming removed 3 bases at V and 3 bases at J, with 11 bases between. The CDR3 is made up of 14 amino acids. For the CDR3, the DNA is TGTGCCAGCAGTTATGTAGCGCCGGAAGAGACCCAGTACTTC. Its translation: CASSYVAPEETQYF.

Note on this clone: The sample carries other DNA sequences with the same CDR3. The rearrangement joins TRBV7-9 to TRBJ1-1; 7 bases agree with TRBD1. This CDR3 contains 13 residues. Germline trimming cut 1 base from V and 4 bases from J; bases unmatched to any gene: 0. Germline CDR1 and CDR2: SEHNR and FQNEAQ (reference sequence). DNA of the CDR3: TGTGCCAGCAGCTTAGGGACAGGCACTGAAGCTTTCTTT. As protein: CASSLGTGTEAFF.

The gene calls are TRBV7-8 and TRBJ2-7, with D perhaps assigned TRBD1 or TRBD2 (6 bases each). Per germline, CDR1 SGHVS and CDR2 FQNEAQ. V was cut by 1 base and J by 7 bases, with 14 bases left in between. The CDR3 spans 14 residues. The CDR3 sequence is CASSLGGRGEEQYF. Here the CDR3 DNA reads TGTGCCAGCAGCTTAGGGGGGCGGGGTGAGGAGCAGTACTTC.

J is TRBJ2-5 and V is TRBV2, with 10 bases matching TRBD2. The germline CDR1 and CDR2 sequences are SNHLY and FYNNEI. The trim removed 4 bases at V and 2 bases at J, leaving 7 bases unmatched. This CDR3 is 16 amino acids long. Here the CDR3 DNA reads TGTGCCAGCAGTGCCTCGGTAGCGGGAGGACAAGAGACCCAGTACTTC. It yields the protein CASSASVAGGQETQYF.

The chain has TRBV2 and TRBJ2-1; 14 nucleotides align to TRBD2. V lost 8 bases to trimming and J lost 5 bases; unmatched junction nucleotides: 2. The CDR3 runs to 14 residues. Germline V gene lookup returns CDR1 SNHLY and CDR2 FYNNEI. CDR3 residues: CASLGLAGDNEQFF. Here the CDR3 DNA reads TGTGCCAGCCTGGGACTAGCGGGAGACAATGAGCAGTTCTTC.

The chain combines TRBV27 with TRBJ2-7; 14 bases are shared with TRBD2. The germline V gene encodes CDR1 MNHEY and CDR2 SMNVEV (reference sequence). There are 17 residues in the CDR3. J lost 5 bases, V lost 2 bases, and 8 bases had no gene match. Here the CDR3 DNA reads TGTGCCAGCAGTTTAGGGACTAGCGGGAGCTCTGGCGACGAGCAGTACTTC. Its translation: CASSLGTSGSSGDEQYF.

V and J are TRBV7-9 and TRBJ2-7, with 7 bases fitting TRBD1. Looked up from germline, CDR1 is SEHNR and CDR2 is FQNEAQ (reference sequence). V was clipped by 3 bases and J by 7 bases; unmatched bases: 6. The CDR3 extends over 13 amino acids. The chain's CDR3 is CASSLGQTVEQYF. In DNA form, the CDR3 reads TGTGCCAGCAGCTTGGGACAGACGGTTGAGCAGTACTTC.

The chain has TRBV19 and TRBJ2-1; TRBD1 might be the D (5 bases). Between the trimmed V and J ends, which lost 2 bases and 0 bases, there was a span of 5 bases. This CDR3 spans 14 amino acids. Germline V lookup: CDR1 LNHDA, CDR2 SQIVND (reference sequence). CDR3 amino acids: CASSITGSYNEQFF. Written as DNA, the CDR3 is TGTGCCAGTAGTATAACAGGCTCCTACAATGAGCAGTTCTTC.

The CDR3 bases are TGTGCCAGCAGCTACGGGAAAAACACCGGGGAGCTGTTTTTT. Protein: CASSYGKNTGELFF. The V call is TRBV6-6, the J call TRBJ2-2; TRBD2 is a possible D gene (5 bases). Per the germline V gene, CDR1 is MNHNY and CDR2 is SVGAGI (reference sequence). This CDR3 is built from 14 residues. V dropped 6 bases and J dropped 2 bases, with 10 bases sitting between them.

V gene TRBV11-2 combines with J gene TRBJ2-2; no clear D. The CDR3 spans 15 residues. Germline CDR1 is SGHAT and CDR2 is FQNNGV. Trimming pared 1 base from V and 0 bases from J, leaving 6 bases between. CDR3 sequence reads: CASSLVFANTGELFF. CDR3 sequence (DNA): TGTGCCAGCAGCTTAGTGTTTGCGAACACCGGGGAGCTGTTTTTT.

J is TRBJ2-5 and V is TRBV28; D is unresolved. The J call is in doubt because the DNA end fits TRBJ2-7 better. Germline CDR1 MDHEN, CDR2 SYDVKM. This CDR3 has 14 residues. The CDR3 spells CASSPGIGYYEQYF. In DNA form, the CDR3 reads TGTGCCAGCAGTCCCGGAATAGGGTATTACGAGCAGTACTTC.

This sequence joins TRBV9 and TRBJ2-3; TRBD2 matches at 13 bases. This CDR3 has 19 amino acids. The trim removed 0 bases at V and 2 bases at J, leaving 9 bases unmatched. Germline CDR1 SGDLS, CDR2 YYNGEE. CDR3 region: CASSVAHILAGGTTDTQYF. The CDR3 nucleotides read TGTGCCAGCAGCGTAGCCCACATACTAGCGGGAGGGACCACAGATACGCAGTATTTT.

This chain joins TRBV6-5 and TRBJ1-1; possibly TRBD1 for D (5 bases). CDR1 MNHEY and CDR2 SVGAGI come from the germline V gene. V was shortened by 2 bases and J by 11 bases, with 15 bases between the two germline ends. This CDR3 contains 13 residues. The CDR3 bases are TGTGCCAGCAGTTACGGGCAGGGCGAAGGTGCTTTCTTT. It codes for CASSYGQGEGAFF.

The V call is TRBV28, the J call TRBJ2-1; 11 bases are shared with TRBD2. J was trimmed by 7 bases and V by 1 base; bases with no gene match: 9. Germline assignment: CDR1 MDHEN and CDR2 SYDVKM. This CDR3 region has 17 residues. The CDR3 DNA reads TGTGCCAGCAGTTTATTAGTGGGACTAGCGGCGGAGAATGAGCAGTTCTTC. This encodes CASSLLVGLAAENEQFF.

The chain couples TRBV7-8 to TRBJ2-1, with TRBD2 matching 10 bases. Per germline, CDR1 SGHVS and CDR2 FQNEAQ. The CDR3 spans 14 residues. The V segment lost 7 bases and the J segment 9 bases; nucleotides outside the gene matches: 9. The CDR3 region has the DNA TGTGCCAGCAACACCCCGGGACTAGCGTCTGAGCAGTTCTTC. Translated: CASNTPGLASEQFF.

The genes are TRBV9 and TRBJ2-2; unclear D gene. The CDR3 is made up of 16 amino acids. Trimming left V 0 bases short and J 2 bases short, with 11 bases between. Germline loops: CDR1 SGDLS, CDR2 YYNGEE. CDR3 sequence (DNA): TGTGCCAGCAGCGTAGGACAAACTTTCAACACCGGGGAGCTGTTTTTT. The encoded protein is CASSVGQTFNTGELFF.

The chain links TRBV6-4 to TRBJ2-3; possible D gene TRBD2, 6 bases. This CDR3 region has 13 residues. V was pared by 5 bases and J by 6 bases, with 12 bases between. Germline CDR1 and CDR2: MRHNA and SNTAGT. This CDR3 is CASSSGRLDTQYF. CDR3 in DNA: TGTGCCAGCAGTAGCGGGCGCCTCGATACGCAGTATTTT.

Details on this clone: Other nucleotide sequences in the sample specify the same CDR3. This chain uses TRBV19 with TRBJ2-7; 7 bases are a match to TRBD2. The CDR3 length is 12 residues. Germline-derived CDR1 and CDR2 are LNHDA and SQIVND (reference sequence). With V trimmed by 4 bases and J by 4 bases, 1 base remained unmatched. CDR3: CASSSSGYEQYF. CDR3 DNA: TGTGCCAGTAGTAGTAGCGGGTACGAGCAGTACTTC.

This chain connects TRBV29-1 to TRBJ1-1, with a possible D match to TRBD1 (6 bases). The germline V and J ends were trimmed by 3 bases and 5 bases, with 16 bases remaining between them. Looked up from germline, CDR1 is SQVTM and CDR2 is ANQGSEA. The CDR3 is 14 residues long. The CDR3, as DNA: TGCAGCGTTGATAACCCACGGGGGGCGACTGAAGCTTTCTTT. The encoded protein is CSVDNPRGATEAFF.